Sequencing of this TCR beta chain was carried out in a study of CD8 T cells in ankylosing spondylitis. Study outcomes and limitations: Reports say disease-linked clones showed up significantly more in matched ankylosing spondylitis synovial fluid. A TCR beta motif made of several highly homologous variants seemed typical of ankylosing spondylitis blood.

Quantitative 5'-RACE with molecular barcodes produced the TCR beta libraries. TCRdb fed the 5' RACE reads into MiXCR, producing one record per CDR3 protein. The profile covers a few hundred thousand distinct CDR3 sequences, with about 22% appearing a single time and about a sixth taken by the ten largest. With regard to this clonotype: What it recognizes is unknown.

The specimen was blood, either unsorted or a sorted T cell fraction (not recorded which). This sequence was found in a male donor with ankylosing spondylitis.

The chain's CDR3 is CASSPQGTQPQHF. In DNA, the CDR3 is TGCGCCAGCAGCCCGCAGGGTACCCAGCCCCAGCATTTT. The genes are TRBV5-1 and TRBJ1-5, with D perhaps matching TRBD1 (5 bases). With 4 bases removed from V and 7 bases from J, the gap between germline ends came to 12 bases. Germline V gene lookup returns CDR1 SGHRS and CDR2 YFSETQ. There are 13 residues in the CDR3.